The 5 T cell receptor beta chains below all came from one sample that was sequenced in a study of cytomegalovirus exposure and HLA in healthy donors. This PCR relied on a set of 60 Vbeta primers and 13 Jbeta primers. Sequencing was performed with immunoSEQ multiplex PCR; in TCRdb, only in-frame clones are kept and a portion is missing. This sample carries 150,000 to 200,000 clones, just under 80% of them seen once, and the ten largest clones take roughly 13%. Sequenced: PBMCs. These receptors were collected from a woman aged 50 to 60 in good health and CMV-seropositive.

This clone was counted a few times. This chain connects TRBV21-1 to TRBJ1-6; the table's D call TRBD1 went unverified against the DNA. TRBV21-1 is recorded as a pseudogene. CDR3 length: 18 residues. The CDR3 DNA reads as TGTGCCAGCAGCCATCCGGGACAGCCTAGTCCCTATAATTCACCCCTCCACTTT. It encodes CASSHPGQPSPYNSPLHF.

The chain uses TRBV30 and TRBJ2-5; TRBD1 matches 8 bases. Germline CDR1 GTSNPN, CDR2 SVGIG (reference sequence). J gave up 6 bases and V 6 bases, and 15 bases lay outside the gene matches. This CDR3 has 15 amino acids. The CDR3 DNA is TGTGCCTGTAAAACGGCGCAGGGGGCTATTCAGACCCAGTACTTC. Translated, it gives CACKTAQGAIQTQYF. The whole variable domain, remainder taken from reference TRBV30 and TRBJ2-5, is SQTIHQWPATLVQPVGSPLSLECTVEGTSNPNLYWYRQAAGRGLQLLFYSVGIGQISSEVPQNLSASRPQDRQFILSSKKLLLSDSGFYLCACKTAQGAIQTQYFGPGTRLLVL.

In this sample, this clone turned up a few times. This chain's CDR3 is CASQHATNEKLFF. The CDR3 nucleotides read TGTGCCAGCCAACATGCAACTAATGAAAAACTGTTTTTT. The rearrangement joins TRBV19 to TRBJ1-4; no clear D gene. In germline, CDR1 is LNHDA, CDR2 SQIVND (reference sequence). This CDR3 spans 13 amino acids. The V gene lost 9 bases and the J gene lost 0 bases, with 8 bases spanning the gap.

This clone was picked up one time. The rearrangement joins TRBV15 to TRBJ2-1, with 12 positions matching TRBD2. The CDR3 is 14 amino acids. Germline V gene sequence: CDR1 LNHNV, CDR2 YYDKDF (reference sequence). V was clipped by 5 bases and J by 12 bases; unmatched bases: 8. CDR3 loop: CATSGRLAGVGQFF. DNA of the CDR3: TGTGCCACCAGCGGACGACTAGCGGGGGTTGGGCAGTTCTTC.

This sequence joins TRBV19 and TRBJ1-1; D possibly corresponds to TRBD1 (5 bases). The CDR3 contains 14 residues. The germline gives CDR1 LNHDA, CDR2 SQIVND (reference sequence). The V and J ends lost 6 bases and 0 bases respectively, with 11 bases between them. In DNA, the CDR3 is TGTGCCAGTAGACTTACAGGAATGAACACTGAAGCTTTCTTT. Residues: CASRLTGMNTEAFF.